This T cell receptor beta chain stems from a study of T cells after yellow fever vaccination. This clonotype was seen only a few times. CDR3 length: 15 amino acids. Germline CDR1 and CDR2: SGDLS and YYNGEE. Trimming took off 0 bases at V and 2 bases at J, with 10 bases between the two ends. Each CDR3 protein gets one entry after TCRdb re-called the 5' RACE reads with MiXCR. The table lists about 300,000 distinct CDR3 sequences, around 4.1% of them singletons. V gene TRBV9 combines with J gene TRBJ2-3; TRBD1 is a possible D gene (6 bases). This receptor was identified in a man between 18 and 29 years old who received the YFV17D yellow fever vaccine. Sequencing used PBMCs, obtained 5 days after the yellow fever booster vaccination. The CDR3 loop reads CASSVGQGPTDTQYF. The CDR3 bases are TGTGCCAGCAGCGTAGGGCAGGGGCCCACAGATACGCAGTATTTT.